The sequence of this T cell receptor beta chain was determined in a study of T cells of healthy individuals. This CDR3 spans 12 amino acids. V was cut by 3 bases and J by 6 bases, with 8 bases left in between. Germline values: CDR1 MNHNS, CDR2 SASEGT. From the 5' RACE reads, TCRdb called clonotypes with MiXCR, one entry per CDR3 protein. The table has approximately 52,000 distinct CDR3 sequences, about 15% seen once. The table lists this clonotype with a few counts. The chain employs TRBV6-1 and TRBJ1-2; maybe TRBD1 (5 bases). The TCR originated in a human donor in good health. CDR3 DNA: TGTGCCAGCAGTGACAGGGCCAATGGCTACACCTTC. It specifies CASSDRANGYTF.